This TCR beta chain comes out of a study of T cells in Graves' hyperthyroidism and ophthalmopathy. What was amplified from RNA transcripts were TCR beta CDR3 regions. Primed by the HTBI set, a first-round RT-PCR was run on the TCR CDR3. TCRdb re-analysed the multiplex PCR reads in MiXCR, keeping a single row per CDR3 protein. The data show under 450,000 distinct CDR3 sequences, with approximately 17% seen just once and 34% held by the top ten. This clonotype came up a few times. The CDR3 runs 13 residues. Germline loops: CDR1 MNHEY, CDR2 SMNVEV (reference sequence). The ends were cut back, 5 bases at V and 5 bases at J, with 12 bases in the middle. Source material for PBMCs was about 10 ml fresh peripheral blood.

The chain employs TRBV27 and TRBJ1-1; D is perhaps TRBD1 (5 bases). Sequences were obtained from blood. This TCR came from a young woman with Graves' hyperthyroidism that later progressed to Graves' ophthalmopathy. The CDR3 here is CASSSQGFTEAFF. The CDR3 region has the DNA TGTGCCAGCAGTAGTCAGGGTTTTACTGAAGCTTTCTTT.